This is a list of T cell receptor beta chains from one sample in a study of post-analysis software for immune sequencing data. TCRdb analysed the PCR reads with MiXCR anew, one entry per CDR3 protein. The sample yields a few hundred thousand distinct CDR3 sequences, 30% to 45% seen once. Sequencing used blood. These receptors all come from a girl aged 5-17 years with multiple sclerosis. The CDR3 runs from the conserved cysteine through the conserved F or W. The D gene is left open where the match is weak. Clone size, where shown, is once, few, many, or a class for clones that have expanded.

size,J,D,V,CDR3,DNA
few,TRBJ2-6,NA,TRBV11-2,CASSRGRGANVLTF,TGTGCCAGCAGCCGGGGGCGTGGGGCCAACGTCCTGACTTTC
NA,TRBJ1-2,NA,TRBV6-2/TRBV6-3,CASSLQGLTNYGYTF,TGTGCCAGCAGCCTACAGGGACTGACGAACTATGGCTACACCTTC
many,TRBJ2-5,NA,TRBV20-1,CSARDEGGVKTQYF,TGCAGTGCTAGAGATGAGGGTGGAGTGAAGACCCAGTACTTC
NA,TRBJ2-2,NA,TRBV5-1,CASSPLQVPELFF,TGCGCCAGCAGCCCATTACAGGTACCGGAGCTGTTTTTT
once,TRBJ2-3,NA,TRBV12-3/TRBV12-4,CASSPTDAQYF,TGTGCCAGCAGTCCCACAGATGCGCAGTATTTT
NA,TRBJ2-3,TRBD2,TRBV3-1,CASSPDGWGLAGSTSTDTQYF,TGTGCCAGCAGCCCAGACGGATGGGGACTAGCGGGTTCTACTAGCACAGATACGCAGTATTTT
NA,TRBJ2-1,NA,TRBV29-1,CSVPGDQHEQFF,TGCAGCGTCCCGGGGGATCAGCATGAGCAGTTCTTC
NA,TRBJ2-4,NA,TRBV29-1,CSVEVVPGSYVQYF,TGCAGCGTTGAAGTCGTCCCGGGGTCCTACGTGCAGTACTTC
NA,TRBJ2-1,TRBD2,TRBV20-1,CSARKAGGPDNEQFF,TGCAGTGCTAGAAAAGCGGGAGGGCCAGATAATGAGCAGTTCTTC
few,TRBJ1-5,NA,TRBV20-1,CSACEVGSNQPQHF,TGCAGTGCTTGCGAAGTAGGGAGCAATCAGCCCCAGCATTTT
few,TRBJ1-2,NA,TRBV20-1,CSAYGTDYGYTF,TGCAGTGCGTATGGGACCGACTATGGCTACACCTTC
NA,TRBJ2-5,NA,TRBV29-1,CSVEDGRETQYF,TGCAGCGTTGAAGATGGCCGAGAGACCCAGTACTTC
NA,TRBJ1-1,TRBD1,TRBV12-3/TRBV12-4,CASKPQGAFNTEAFF,TGTGCCAGCAAGCCACAGGGGGCTTTCAACACTGAAGCTTTCTTT
NA,TRBJ2-3,TRBD2,TRBV14,CASSQAVGLAADTQYF,TGTGCCAGCAGCCAAGCGGTTGGACTAGCTGCAGATACGCAGTATTTT
NA,TRBJ1-2,TRBD1,TRBV11-2,CAVRGLDGYTF,TGTGCCGTAAGGGGGCTTGACGGCTACACCTTC
few,TRBJ1-5,NA,TRBV4-1,CASRGKDNQPQHF,TGCGCCAGCAGAGGGAAAGACAATCAGCCCCAGCATTTT
NA,TRBJ2-1,TRBD2,TRBV6-5,CASSQRLAGVGEQFF,TGTGCCAGCAGCCAAAGGCTAGCGGGGGTGGGGGAGCAGTTCTTC
few,TRBJ2-1,NA,TRBV7-2,CASSFDYNEQFF,TGTGCCAGCAGCTTTGACTACAATGAGCAGTTCTTC
NA,TRBJ2-5,NA,TRBV4-1,CASSLELTETQYF,TGCGCCAGCAGCCTCGAACTAACGGAGACCCAGTACTTC
few,TRBJ2-5,TRBD1,TRBV7-9,CASSLGLNRGLIQETQYF,TGTGCCAGCAGCTTAGGACTCAACAGGGGGCTAATCCAAGAGACCCAGTACTTC
few,TRBJ1-1,NA,TRBV6-5,CASSYSKRRDTEAFF,TGTGCCAGCAGTTACTCGAAAAGGCGGGACACTGAAGCTTTCTTT
NA,TRBJ1-5,NA,TRBV7-8,CASSRESWATQPQHF,TGTGCCAGCAGCCGAGAAAGCTGGGCAACTCAGCCCCAGCATTTT
few,TRBJ1-2,TRBD1,TRBV7-8,CASSPNGQVSVYGYTF,TGTGCCAGCAGCCCCAACGGACAGGTCTCTGTCTATGGCTACACCTTC
NA,TRBJ2-7,NA,TRBV5-5,CASSSRGGQNEQYF,TGTGCCAGCAGCTCGCGTGGGGGGCAAAACGAGCAGTACTTC
NA,TRBJ2-1,NA,TRBV14,CASSQDRRGSMEQFF,TGTGCCAGCAGCCAAGATCGCCGGGGGTCTATGGAGCAGTTCTTC
NA,TRBJ1-2,NA,TRBV7-3,CASSLYPGTVYGYTF,TGTGCCAGCAGCTTGTATCCAGGGACCGTCTATGGCTACACCTTC
NA,TRBJ2-1,NA,TRBV5-1,CASSLGPGGGPQFF,TGCGCCAGCAGCTTGGGGCCCGGAGGGGGCCCACAGTTCTTC
NA,TRBJ2-5,TRBD2,TRBV20-1,CSATFTAGVRETQYF,TGCAGTGCTACCTTCACGGCGGGGGTGAGGGAGACCCAGTACTTC
few,TRBJ1-2,NA,TRBV2,CASSEADYGYTF,TGTGCCAGCAGTGAAGCGGACTATGGCTACACCTTC
NA,TRBJ1-2,NA,TRBV5-1,CASSYAETYGYTF,TGCGCCAGCAGCTACGCGGAAACTTATGGCTACACCTTC
once,TRBJ2-2,TRBD1,TRBV15,CATSRLDRDTGELFF,TGTGCCACCAGCAGACTTGACAGGGACACCGGGGAGCTGTTTTTT
few,TRBJ2-5,TRBD2,TRBV4-1,CASSQDGGGGEETQYF,TGCGCCAGCAGCCAAGATGGAGGCGGGGGTGAAGAGACCCAGTACTTC
few,TRBJ2-5,TRBD2,TRBV6-6,CASSPLGTSASTQYF,TGTGCCAGCAGTCCCCTGGGGACTAGCGCCTCGACCCAGTACTTC
NA,TRBJ2-1,TRBD1,TRBV5-1,CASETGQGSYEQFF,TGCGCCAGCGAGACGGGACAGGGCTCGTATGAGCAGTTCTTC
NA,TRBJ2-7,TRBD1,TRBV5-1,CASSWADRGYEQYF,TGCGCCAGCAGCTGGGCCGACAGGGGCTACGAGCAGTACTTC
few,TRBJ1-1,NA,TRBV20-1,CSARGGGRDRVENTEAFF,TGCAGTGCTAGAGGGGGGGGGAGGGATAGAGTCGAGAACACTGAAGCTTTCTTT
NA,TRBJ1-1,NA,TRBV3-1,CASSYSGTPNTEAFF,TGTGCCAGCAGCTACTCCGGGACACCGAACACTGAAGCTTTCTTT
few,TRBJ2-1,TRBD2,TRBV29-1,CSVNQAGLSYNEQFF,TGCAGCGTAAATCAAGCGGGACTCTCCTACAATGAGCAGTTCTTC
NA,TRBJ2-3,TRBD1,TRBV7-9,CASSPIGDRGKNTQYF,TGTGCCAGCAGCCCTATAGGAGACAGGGGGAAAAATACGCAGTATTTT
NA,TRBJ2-1,NA,TRBV7-9,CASSRPPGDEQFF,TGTGCCAGCAGCCGCCCCCCCGGGGATGAGCAGTTCTTC
NA,TRBJ2-3,NA,TRBV27,CASSSTRTDAQYF,TGTGCCAGCAGTTCGACCCGCACAGATGCGCAGTATTTT
NA,TRBJ1-5,TRBD1,TRBV20-1,CSARVSTGDSNQPQHF,TGCAGTGCTAGAGTTTCGACAGGGGATAGCAATCAGCCCCAGCATTTT
few,TRBJ2-5,TRBD2,TRBV12-3/TRBV12-4,CASSSATSGGLETQYF,TGTGCCAGCAGCTCCGCGACTAGCGGGGGGTTGGAGACCCAGTACTTC
NA,TRBJ2-3,TRBD1,TRBV9,CASSVVGQGTDTQYF,TGTGCCAGCAGCGTAGTGGGACAGGGAACAGATACGCAGTATTTT
many,TRBJ2-3,NA,TRBV7-9,CASSLLADTQYF,TGTGCCAGCAGCCTACTAGCAGATACGCAGTATTTT
NA,TRBJ1-5,TRBD1,TRBV7-7,CASSLDCGTGDQPQHF,TGTGCTAGCAGCTTAGATTGCGGGACAGGGGACCAGCCCCAGCATTTT
NA,TRBJ2-3,TRBD2,TRBV5-1,CASSLAPAGGDTQYF,TGCGCCAGCAGCTTGGCCCCAGCGGGGGGAGATACGCAGTATTTT
NA,TRBJ2-7,NA,TRBV6-5,CASSTPGAYEQYF,TGTGCCAGCAGCACCCCAGGGGCCTACGAGCAGTACTTC
NA,TRBJ1-2,NA,TRBV29-1,CSVEETPRERFSTGCTF,TGCAGCGTTGAAGAAACCCCCAGGGAGCGATTCTCAACTGGCTGCACCTTC
NA,TRBJ1-5,NA,TRBV4-1,CASSHGSGVHSNQPQHF,TGCGCCAGCAGCCACGGTAGCGGGGTACATAGCAATCAGCCCCAGCATTTT
NA,TRBJ2-3,TRBD2,TRBV20-1,CSAPGLAGALDTQYF,TGCAGTGCCCCGGGACTAGCGGGGGCTCTGGATACGCAGTATTTT
few,TRBJ2-5,NA,TRBV20-1,CSARESGHQETQYF,TGCAGTGCTAGAGAGTCGGGACACCAAGAGACCCAGTACTTC
NA,TRBJ1-1,NA,TRBV20-1,CSAREPLGMKAFF,TGCAGTGCTAGAGAACCCCTCGGGATGAAAGCTTTCTTT
once,TRBJ2-7,NA,TRBV12-3/TRBV12-4,CAGSPIGTSSYEQYF,TGTGCCGGCAGCCCAATCGGGACCTCCTCCTACGAGCAGTACTTC
few,TRBJ2-5,NA,TRBV12-3/TRBV12-4,CASSSFPGQETQYF,TGTGCCAGCAGTTCCTTCCCGGGGCAAGAGACCCAGTACTTC
NA,TRBJ2-7,TRBD2,TRBV7-2,CASSSDPGLAGATSAYEQYF,TGTGCCAGCAGCTCTGATCCGGGACTAGCGGGGGCGACTTCAGCCTACGAGCAGTACTTC
NA,TRBJ2-5,TRBD1,TRBV5-1,CVSSSPGQIQETQYF,TGCGTCAGCAGCTCCCCGGGACAGATACAAGAGACCCAGTACTTC
NA,TRBJ2-7,NA,TRBV12-3/TRBV12-4,CASSFWGDRDYEQYF,TGTGCCAGCAGTTTCTGGGGCGACAGAGACTACGAGCAGTACTTC
many,TRBJ1-4,NA,TRBV5-1,CASSLLGNEKLFF,TGCGCCAGCAGCTTGCTGGGAAATGAAAAACTGTTTTTT
NA,TRBJ2-3,NA,TRBV5-1,CASSLGEVDTQYF,TGCGCCAGCAGCTTGGGAGAGGTAGATACGCAGTATTTT